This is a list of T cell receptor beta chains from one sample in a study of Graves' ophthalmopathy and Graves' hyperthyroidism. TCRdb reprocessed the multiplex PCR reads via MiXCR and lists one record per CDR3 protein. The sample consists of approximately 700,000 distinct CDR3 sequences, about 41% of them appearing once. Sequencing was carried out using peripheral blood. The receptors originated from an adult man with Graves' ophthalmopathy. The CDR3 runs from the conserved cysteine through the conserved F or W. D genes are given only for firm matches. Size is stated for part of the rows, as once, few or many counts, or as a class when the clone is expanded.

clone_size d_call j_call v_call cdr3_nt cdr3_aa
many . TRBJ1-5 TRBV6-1 TGTGCCAGCAGTGAAGCTTGGGGGGCAAATAAGCCCCAGCATTTT CASSEAWGANKPQHF
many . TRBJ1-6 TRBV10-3 TGTGCCAGCAGTGCCGCCAGTAATTCACCCCTCCACTTT CASSAASNSPLHF
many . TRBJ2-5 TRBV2 TGTGCCAGCAGTGACGCGGGGCAAGAAGAGACCCAGTACTTC CASSDAGQEETQYF
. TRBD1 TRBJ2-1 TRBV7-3 TGTGCCAGCAGCCCGACAGGGGGGTCGTTCTTC CASSPTGGSFF
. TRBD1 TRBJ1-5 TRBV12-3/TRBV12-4 TGTGCCAGCAGTTTGGGGACAGGGGATGTCCAGCCCCAGCATTTT CASSLGTGDVQPQHF
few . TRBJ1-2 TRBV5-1 TGCGCCAGCAGCTTGGAAGTCCAGGGGTCCTATGGCTACACCTTC CASSLEVQGSYGYTF
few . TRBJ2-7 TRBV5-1 TGTGCCAGCAAGACTCAGGGTTTAAATTACGAGCAGTACTTC CASKTQGLNYEQYF
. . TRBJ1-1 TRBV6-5 TGTGCCAGCAGTTATACAGATAACACTGAAGCTTTCTTT CASSYTDNTEAFF
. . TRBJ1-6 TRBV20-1 TGCAGTGCTAGAGATCGGCGCTATTCACCCCTCCACTTT CSARDRRYSPLHF
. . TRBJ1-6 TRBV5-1 TGCGCCAGCAGGAACGTGGTCACCGGGACTCTAAGCGATTCACCCCTCCACTTT CASRNVVTGTLSDSPLHF
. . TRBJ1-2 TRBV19 TGTGCCAGTAGTATAGATGGTGAAGGCTACACCTTC CASSIDGEGYTF
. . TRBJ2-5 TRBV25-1 TGTGCCAGCAGTGACCGAGATCTGGGGGACTTTCAAGAGACCCAGTACTTC CASSDRDLGDFQETQYF
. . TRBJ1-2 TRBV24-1 TGTGCCACCAGTAATCAGGTGAACTATGGCTACACCTTC CATSNQVNYGYTF
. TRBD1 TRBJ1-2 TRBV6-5 TGTGCCAGCAGTTACTCCATACAGGGACAGTCGTATGGCTACACCTTC CASSYSIQGQSYGYTF
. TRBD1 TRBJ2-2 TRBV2 TGTGCCAGCAGTAGACAGGGGAACGGCGCCGGGGAGCTGTTTTTT CASSRQGNGAGELFF
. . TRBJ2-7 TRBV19 TGTGCCAGTAGCTATACCGAGACCGATTCCTACGGGCAGTACTTC CASSYTETDSYGQYF